This record covers a single T cell receptor beta chain. The antigen is unknown. The treatment: around 19 received Ad26.COV2.S at low or high dose, single or two shots; about 5 received placebo; per-sample allocation not given. Day 63 after the first vaccine or placebo injection was the time point for sampling. A Boston donor was an adult aged 18-55 years. Vaccine was an Ad26 vector expressing Wuhan-strain SARS-CoV-2 spike. Some clones are missing from TCRdb's copy, which holds only in-frame ones; the method was immunoSEQ multiplex PCR. The sample has 300,000 to 350,000 clones, 75% to 90% seen once. The data belong to a study of Ad26.COV2.S vaccination and SARS-CoV-2 variants. The ends were cut back, 3 bases at V and 4 bases at J, with 13 bases in the middle. CDR1 and CDR2 from the germline V gene are SGHTA and FQGTGA. This CDR3 has 14 amino acids. The study's findings and limits: Placebo recipients showed lower spike-specific TCR breadth than vaccinees. Similar non-spike TCR breadth was seen in vaccine and placebo recipients.

The sequence was obtained from a person between 18 and 59 years old who received the Ad26.COV2.S COVID-19 vaccine or a placebo. The sample in question was peripheral blood, obtained in a trial of Ad26.COV2.S vaccine versus placebo. The V and J genes are TRBV7-3 and TRBJ2-7, with D perhaps matching TRBD2 (6 bases). CDR3 sequence reads: CASSFRDFTYEQYV. CDR3 nucleotide sequence: TGTGCCAGCAGCTTCCGGGACTTTACTTACGAGCAGTACGTC.